This T cell receptor (beta chain) was documented in a study of shared clonotypes between healthy human individuals. Sequencing was performed with immunoSEQ multiplex PCR; in TCRdb, only in-frame clones are kept and a portion is missing. This sample yields about 990,000 clones, of which approximately 78% are seen a single time; 0.55% to 0.7% belongs to the top ten. The clonotype was recovered from a man in his late teens or twenties in good health. Some clones in this sample may be carry-over from other donors' samples. Sequenced input: memory CD4+ T cells from PBMCs. The subset is: CD45RA-negative fraction.

For the CDR3, the DNA is TGTGCCAGCAGTTCTCGGACAGGGGGGACTGAAGCTTTCTTT. Its translation is CASSSRTGGTEAFF. The chain links TRBV27 to TRBJ1-1; 10 nucleotides match TRBD1. This CDR3 has 14 amino acids. CDR1 is MNHEY and CDR2 is SMNVEV in the germline V gene (reference sequence). The V segment lost 4 bases and the J segment 5 bases; nucleotides outside the gene matches: 4.